This T cell receptor beta chain was sequenced during a study of beta chain features in type 1 diabetes (dated by TCRdb to the late 2010s). For the study in its entirety: Mean age, gender distribution, total cell number and subset yield did not differ between patients and healthy donors. Naive and central memory subsets were obtained from all 30 or so donors, but regulatory and stem cell-like memory subsets were isolated from only 8 patients and roughly eight healthy donors. Across all samples, 107,917,701 sorted cells were examined, and cell number per subset correlated strongly with RNA yield. The study compared TCRB repertoires of sorted circulating CD4+ T cell subsets between recently diagnosed type 1 diabetes patients and matched healthy donors.

Each donor gave one peripheral blood draw, averaging approximately 120 mL, which was collected into heparinised tubes. Naive, central memory, regulatory and stem cell-like memory CD4+ T cells were sorted on a BD FACSAria II using a panel including CD45RO, CCR7, CD25, CD127, CD95 and CD27. A purity above 98% was achieved for all sorted populations. PBMCs were isolated immediately by Lymphoprep density gradient centrifugation and stained directly without culture. So that batch effects would be minimized, each experiment stained and sorted samples in pairs, pairing one healthy donor with one patient. Overall results and qualifications from the work: Type 1 diabetes patients showed a moderate but significant shortening of TCRB CDR3 length in all four CD4+ subsets. PCR may preferentially amplify shorter templates, but because patient and control samples were amplified and corrected together, any resulting skew would affect both groups equally. The naive, central memory and regulatory TCRB repertoires appeared to resemble one another more closely among patients than among healthy donors. HLA sub-analyses involved small numbers of individuals, so any influence of HLA type on TCRB rearrangement remained unresolved. Sequencing cDNA rather than genomic DNA could over-represent highly expressing activated cells, although activation and CD3 levels did not differ between groups. At VDJ recombination sites, type 1 diabetes patients had fewer insertions and more deleted nucleotides, which implies abnormalities in thymic rearrangement.

Compared with germline, V lacks 0 bases and J lacks 3 bases; bases without a gene match: 5. For CDR1 and CDR2, the germline V gene lists SGHRS and YFSETQ. Counted from cysteine to phenylalanine, this CDR3 has 15 amino acids. The CDR3 DNA has 45 bases and is translated from base 1. The entire isolated RNA was reverse transcribed using the High Capacity cDNA Reverse Transcription Kit, and thus expressed TCRB transcripts were sequenced. Naive, central memory and regulatory T cell samples underwent deep immunoSEQ sequencing, averaging about 3.5 million total reads per sample. After sorted cells were lysed in RLT buffer, RNA was extracted with DNase-treated RNeasy Micro or Mini kits, with the choice depending on cell number. To prevent cross-contamination, each cell subset was processed individually, whereas patient and healthy donor samples were processed jointly. TCRB sequences were amplified from cDNA with the immunoSEQ multiplex PCR, producing 87-bp fragments spanning the CDR3 region. Sequencing of the amplicons was performed on the Illumina HiSeq platform. Per the source publication's procedure: PCR bias was computationally corrected using synthetic template baselines, reads within Hamming distance 2 were collapsed, and singletons that could not be merged were discarded. Reads were aligned against IMGT so that V, D and J genes, CDR3 length and insertions or deletions at six rearrangement sites could be assigned. Clonotype counts were normalized to sorted cell number within each subset before computing true diversity and Gini coefficients with the tcR R package. The overlap coefficient, calculated on TCRB nucleotide sequences, was used to quantify repertoire sharing. Out-of-frame TCRB sequences from naive cells were analyzed as a proxy for the pre-selection repertoire. The clones in this table, taken by TCRdb from immuneACCESS, are in-frame only. Not every clone is retained; where verified, under half of the shortfall comes from an unresolved V gene, and the cause of the rest is unknown. That table is the source of V, J and clone size, and D and trimming were worked out from the DNA. Across this sample there are about 740,000 clones, with roughly 13% seen only once. The ten largest clones take up 0.02% to 0.025% of the sample.

This clone has more than one count but fewer than ten. What antigen it recognizes has not been identified. No per-base quality is available; no much larger clone lies one base away. The specimen sequenced was naive CD4+ T cells from blood. Read against the paper, the sample's cell subset or site label means: true naive CD4+ T cells. This clonotype was sampled from a man between 18 and 29 years old with type 1 diabetes. The chain couples TRBV5-1 to TRBJ2-7; 8 central bases correspond to TRBD2. The base sequence is TGCGCCAGCAGCTTGGGGAGCGGGGGCCGCTACGAGCAGTACTTC. Its coded protein is CASSLGSGGRYEQYF. Reference TRBV5-1 and TRBJ2-7 proteins supply the regions before and after the CDR3; the full variable domain is: KAGVTQTPRYLIKTRGQQVTLSCSPISGHRSVSWYQQTPGQGLQFLFEYFSETQRNKGNFPGRFSGRQFSNSRSEMNVSTLELGDSALYLCASSLGSGGRYEQYFGPGTRLTVT.